This T cell receptor beta chain was found in a study of blood T cells in healthy people across ages (dated by TCRdb to about 2015). Concerning the study at large: In model experiments, template switching captured about one uniquely barcoded TCR beta cDNA molecule for every two T cells. For two donors (one aged 18 to 29 and one aged 80 or older), the study analyzed two additional independent replicas of 1 million unique cDNA reads from the same blood draw. The donors were split into four age groups: young (average 16 years), middle-aged (around 37), aged (roughly 65) and long-lived (roughly 88). Donors of different ages were randomly distributed across sequencing lanes to avoid experimental bias. Age-related changes in TCR beta repertoire diversity were measured in the study by deep sequencing normalized with unique cDNA molecular identifiers.

This clonotype was observed a single time. Its recognized antigen is unknown. At one end the junction does not follow the germline gene, possibly because of a read error. Broad study findings and their caveats: Compared with the aged group, the long-lived group had more naive CD4+ T cells, fewer expanded clones and increased TCR diversity, a pattern suggesting age selection. Estimates of total diversity based on one million sequenced T cells were regarded as lower bounds and as underestimates. Since profiling was done on bulk unsorted PBMCs, naive and antigen-experienced compartments could not be conclusively compared. A strong correlation was found between observed TCR beta diversity and the percentage of naive T cells measured by flow cytometry. Donor CMV infection status was unknown, potentially confounding age-related changes in expanded clonotypes. As age increased, observed TCR beta diversity per million T cells dropped in a roughly linear way, and a significant reduction was already evident by age about 40.

The approximately 39 donors, aged about 6 to 90 years, were systemically healthy Caucasian individuals from Russia. Around 10 milliliters of peripheral blood were collected from each donor into EDTA-treated Vacutainer tubes. Ficoll-Paque density-gradient centrifugation was used to isolate PBMCs, with at least 6.5 million per sample. Total RNA, at least 5 micrograms per sample, was extracted from PBMCs with Trizol reagent. For every donor, an aliquot of PBMCs went through flow cytometry to measure the percentages of naive CD45RAhigh/CD27high T cells. Library creation used 5' RACE. TCRdb records Illumina HiSeq 2500 as the sequencer. The second PCR ran for about 6 to 11 cycles and used a J-beta primer mix along with a sample-barcoded 5' primer. A template-switch 5' adaptor carrying 12 random nucleotides introduced a unique molecular identifier onto each TCR beta cDNA molecule. Each sample yielded at least 3 million CDR3-containing paired-end reads. First-strand cDNA was synthesized from all RNA with the Mint cDNA synthesis kit, primed by a TRBC-specific oligonucleotide. Following uracil-DNA glycosylase treatment, all cDNA underwent a first 18-cycle PCR with the universal primers M1SS and BC2_uni_R. As for the original processing: For normalization, 1 million high-quality reads were randomly selected from each sample, with every read carrying a distinct molecular identifier. Reads with shared molecular identifiers were discarded instead of being binned into consensus sequences. MiTCR, with a Q25 quality threshold and the strictest error-elimination algorithm, was used for CDR3 identification, clonotype clustering and error correction. Lower-bound total TCR beta diversity was estimated with a nonparametric unseen species model using Euler transformation. TCRdb redid the processing of the public reads, applying fastp at Q25 and MiXCR, and retained in-frame beta chains. When rows share a CDR3 protein, they turn into one entry using the most common DNA and genes. The V and J calls and clone size come from TCRdb's table, not from the authors' own analysis. The sample table contains over a million distinct CDR3 sequences; only one count was recorded for 55% to 75% of them. Over 6.5% of the sample rests with the top ten.

The sequence was collected from a man aged 18-30 years in good health. Material for sequencing was blood.

The DNA sequence is TGCACCAGCAGCCAAGAGGGACAGCTTAACTATGGCTACACCTTC. Protein translation: CTSSQEGQLNYGYTF. The chain links TRBV4-1 with TRBJ1-2; 7 junctional bases match TRBD1. In the germline V gene, CDR1 corresponds to MGHRA and CDR2 to YSYEKL. The CDR3 runs 15 amino acids, cysteine and phenylalanine included. Here the CDR3 DNA is all that survives: 45 bases in frame from base 1.